This T cell receptor beta chain was sequenced during a study of beta chain features in type 1 diabetes. The CDR3 is 14 amino acids. Germline CDR1 is KGHSH and CDR2 is LQKENI. The V gene end was trimmed by 6 bases and the J gene end by 6 bases; junction bases not matched to a gene: 8. General study points: For patients and controls alike, PCR might favor shorter templates to the same degree. VDJ junctions from type 1 diabetes patients carried fewer insertions and larger deletions.

Every donor provided one heparinised blood draw, which averaged about 120 mL. CD45RO/CCR7/CD25/CD127/CD95/CD27 sorting isolated CD4+ naive, central memory, regulatory and stem cell-like memory cells. This clone was recorded a few times. What it binds is not known. Expressed TCRB transcripts were sequenced because the entire RNA isolate underwent reverse transcription. Profiling relied on immunoSEQ multiplex PCR, and the TCRdb table lists in-frame clones only, not all of them. The data show fewer than 250,000 clones, about 10% seen once. The chain uses TRBV18 and TRBJ2-7, with 10 bases aligning to TRBD1. The sequence came from a woman under 30 in good health. Sample: naive CD4+ T cells from blood. Here the CDR3 reads CASSSDRGLTEQYF. CDR3 DNA sequence: TGTGCCAGCTCTTCGGACAGGGGGTTGACCGAGCAGTACTTC.